The subject of this entry is one T cell receptor (beta chain). This CDR3 has 15 residues. Germline V gene data show CDR1 as LNHDA and CDR2 as SQIVND (reference sequence). The J segment lost 1 base and the V segment lost 3 bases, leaving 2 bases of the junction unmatched. The record originates from a study of cytomegalovirus exposure and HLA in healthy donors. Generated by immunoSEQ multiplex PCR, the TCRdb table keeps only in-frame clones and is missing some. Of 110,000 to 150,000 clones in the sample, 75% to 90% were seen once. The chain recombines TRBV19 with TRBJ2-2; TRBD1 matches at 7 bases. Sequencing used PBMCs. This receptor was obtained from a woman aged 30 to 39 in good health and CMV-seropositive. The CDR3 loop is CASSIGTVNTGELFF. CDR3 DNA sequence: TGTGCCAGTAGTATCGGGACAGTGAACACCGGGGAGCTGTTTTTT.